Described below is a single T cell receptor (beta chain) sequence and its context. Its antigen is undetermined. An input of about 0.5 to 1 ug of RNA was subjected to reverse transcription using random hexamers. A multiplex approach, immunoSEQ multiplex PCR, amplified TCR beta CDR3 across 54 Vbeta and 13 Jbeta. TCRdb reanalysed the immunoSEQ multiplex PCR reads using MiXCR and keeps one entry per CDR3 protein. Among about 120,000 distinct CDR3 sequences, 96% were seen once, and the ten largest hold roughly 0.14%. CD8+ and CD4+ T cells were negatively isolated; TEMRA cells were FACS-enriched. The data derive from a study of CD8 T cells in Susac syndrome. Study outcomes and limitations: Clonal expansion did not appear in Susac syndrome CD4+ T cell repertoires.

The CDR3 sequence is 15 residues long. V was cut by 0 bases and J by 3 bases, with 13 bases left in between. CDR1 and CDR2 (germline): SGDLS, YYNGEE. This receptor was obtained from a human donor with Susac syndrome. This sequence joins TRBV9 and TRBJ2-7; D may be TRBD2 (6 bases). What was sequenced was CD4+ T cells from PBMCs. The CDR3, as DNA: TGTGCCAGCAGCGTAGGAATCGGGAGCAGCTACGAGCAGTACTTC. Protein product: CASSVGIGSSYEQYF.